This TCR beta chain was sequenced in a study of technical replicates of blood from a handful of donors. The CDR3 spans 14 residues. V shed 8 bases and J shed 3 bases, with 14 bases lying between them. CDR1 is MNHNY and CDR2 is SVGAGI in the germline V gene (reference sequence). Profiled with immunoSEQ multiplex PCR; TCRdb holds only in-frame clones, not every one. The table lists around 80,000 clones, approximately 94% of them singletons. The V and J genes are TRBV6-6 and TRBJ1-5; D perhaps matches TRBD1 (6 bases). Sequenced input: T cells isolated from PBMCs. The TCR sequence derives from a human donor in good health. CDR3 nucleotides: TGTGCCAGCGGATTAACAGGGATCAATCAGCCCCAGCATTTT. Its protein product is CASGLTGINQPQHF.